This T cell receptor (beta chain) was found in a study of blood T cell repertoires in COVID-19. About the study: Samples taken during acute and convalescent COVID-19 were collected in the United States, Italy and Spain. PBMCs, B-cell-depleted T cells, or T cells provided the cDNA or gDNA that made up the material.

This clone was detected many times. Original handling: Estimates of nucleated cell counts were drawn from the amplification of reference gene primers. Profiled with immunoSEQ multiplex PCR; TCRdb holds only in-frame clones, not every one. V, J and clone size reflect that table, while D and trimming were determined from the DNA. The table lists around 170,000 clones, about 83% of them singletons. CDR1 is LNHDA and CDR2 is SQIVND in the germline V gene (reference sequence). The CDR3 spans 16 residues. V dropped 7 bases and J dropped 4; count of bases not matched to a gene: 14. This chain links TRBV19 with TRBJ1-2, with 8 bases lining up with TRBD1. The receptor was isolated from a woman aged 80 or over with acute or convalescent COVID-19. The specimen sequenced was peripheral blood. The CDR3 reads CASTADNRGNSYGYTF. For the CDR3, the DNA is TGTGCCAGTACCGCCGACAACAGGGGGAATAGCTATGGCTACACCTTC.